What follows is one T cell receptor (beta chain) and its context. This clonotype was counted only a few times. Its antigen target is currently unknown. Per-base quality was not reported, and no clone a single base away is much larger than it. The TCR beta CDR3 regions were amplified from RNA transcripts. The TCR CDR3 was subjected to a first round of RT-PCR using the HTBI primer set and the Qiagen OneStep RT-PCR kit. Libraries were constructed in a second round of multiplex PCR, after which size selection and purification were carried out. Sequencing of the libraries was done on an Illumina HiSeq2000 using paired-end 100 bp reads. On the authors' methods: SOAPnuke was used to process the raw data, with reads discarded if the reads contained adapters or uncalled bases, had a mean Phred below 15, or lacked an exact constant-primer or identifier match. COPE v1.2.5 was used to merge the high-quality paired reads, and each unique nucleotide sequence was defined as a clonotype. MiTCR v1.1 was used to align clonotypes to the IMGT TRBV, TRBD and TRBJ reference segments. Analysis was restricted to V-J combinations with a frequency above 0.0001, which covered roughly 99% of repertoires. A TCS score was defined as the ratio between F50 (clonal expansion) and ExV (chaos), using BLOSUM62-based TCRdist between CDR3 peptides within each V-J. Welch's t-statistics and random forest reduced approximately 520 V-J features to under 15, which were used in a naive Bayes classifier (R e1071). The similarity between thyroid and blood repertoires was quantified using the Morisita-Horn index. TCRdb reprocessing: public reads trimmed at Q25 with fastp, clones called with MiXCR, in-frame beta chains kept. Merged by CDR3 protein, the rows form single entries marked with the most common genes and DNA. TCRdb's processing, not the authors', yielded these V and J calls. The sample table shows 500,000 to 800,000 distinct CDR3 sequences, and just under 45% are seen once. Under 8% of the sample belongs to the ten largest clones.

Patients with uncontrolled infections, other autoimmune diseases, pregnancy or lactation were excluded. Diagnoses relied on clinical symptoms, serum thyroxine and TRAb, thyroid ultrasound and orbital computed tomography. Total RNA was extracted with Trizol reagent, and quality was checked on an Agilent 2100 Bioanalyzer. The entry originates in a study of T cells in Graves' hyperthyroidism and ophthalmopathy (dated by TCRdb to between 2018 and 2020). As for the study more broadly: To identify TCR V-J signatures that set the groups apart, the researchers used a discovery cohort of 90 to 100 patients, made up of roughly 45 with Graves' ophthalmopathy and about 59 with stable Graves' hyperthyroidism. Following sampling, methimazole starting at 30 mg daily was given to hyperthyroidism patients, and high-dose intravenous methylprednisolone was given to ophthalmopathy patients. TCR Vbeta CDR3 sequencing of some 140 peripheral blood samples (around 45 ophthalmopathy, 70 to 85 hyperthyroidism and roughly 17 progressor patients) is reported in the paper. Whether ophthalmopathy could be predicted prospectively was tested in an independent validation cohort made up of some 20 hyperthyroidism patients plus 17 patients who later progressed to ophthalmopathy. For training and testing, the 100 or so patients in the discovery cohort were randomly divided in a 7:3 ratio. In roughly six Graves' hyperthyroidism patients, the study also compared T-cell repertoires from thyroid tissue with T-cell repertoires from blood.

Paper-wide results and their limitations: Blood samples also contained most of the expanded thyroid clonotypes (frequency above 0.001), which suggests that blood repertoires may reflect thyroid immune responses. Sample size was not statistically predetermined, and blinding of investigators to group allocation was not performed. In validation, the model predicted progression to ophthalmopathy a median of roughly six months before onset, with over 55% sensitivity and more than 72% specificity. A model built on a 13 V-J signature distinguished ophthalmopathy from stable hyperthyroidism, reaching approximately 89% sensitivity and approximately 83% specificity in cross-validation and 80%/75% in testing.

The receptor's source is an adult man with Graves' disease, either hyperthyroidism or ophthalmopathy (not recorded which). The specimen sequenced was peripheral blood or thyroid tissue (not recorded which).

The CDR3 region: CASSPGGGTAYNSPLHF. The DNA sequence is TGCGCCAGCAGCCCCGGCGGGGGGACAGCGTACAATTCACCCCTCCACTTT. The rearrangement joined TRBV5-1 to TRBJ1-6; 7 junctional bases match TRBD1. The CDR3 goes from the cysteine to the phenylalanine over 17 residues. Only CDR3 DNA remains: 51 bases, in frame from the first base. V trim: 4 bases; J trim: 7 bases; unmatched bases: 14. CDR1 and CDR2, per the germline V gene, are SGHRS and YFSETQ. Reference TRBV5-1 and TRBJ1-6 proteins supply the regions before and after the CDR3; the full variable domain is: KAGVTQTPRYLIKTRGQQVTLSCSPISGHRSVSWYQQTPGQGLQFLFEYFSETQRNKGNFPGRFSGRQFSNSRSEMNVSTLELGDSALYLCASSPGGGTAYNSPLHFGNGTRLTVT.